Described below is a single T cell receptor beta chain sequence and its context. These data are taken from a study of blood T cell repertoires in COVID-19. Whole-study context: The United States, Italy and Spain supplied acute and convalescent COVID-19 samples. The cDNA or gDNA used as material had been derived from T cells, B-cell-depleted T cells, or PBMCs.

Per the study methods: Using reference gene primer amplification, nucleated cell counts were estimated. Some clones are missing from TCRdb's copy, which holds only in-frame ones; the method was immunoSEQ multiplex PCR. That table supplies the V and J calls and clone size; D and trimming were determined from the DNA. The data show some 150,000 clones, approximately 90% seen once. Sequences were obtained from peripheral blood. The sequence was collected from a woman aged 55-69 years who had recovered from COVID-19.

CDR3 sequence (DNA): TGCGCCAGTCGCCGGGACAGGGAGGATGGCTACACCTTC. Its translation is CASRRDREDGYTF. This rearrangement joins TRBV5-1 to TRBJ1-2, with TRBD1 matching over 9 bases. With V trimmed by 8 bases and J by 6 bases, 8 bases remained unmatched. The CDR3 is 13 residues long. Germline V gene lookup returns CDR1 SGHRS and CDR2 YFSETQ.